The T cell receptor beta chain described here comes from a study of CXCR3-negative and CXCR3-positive naive CD8 T cells. In germline, CDR1 is KGHSY, CDR2 FQNENV. The CDR3 extends over 15 amino acids. Study observations and caveats: Naive cells with CXCR3 showed TRB CDR3s that were more hydrophobic than those in CXCR3-negative naive cells.

In regard to this clonotype: The antigen is not known.

Researchers prepared the TRB cDNA libraries using 5' RACE with UMI labels. TCRdb reprocessed the 5' RACE reads, keeping one entry per CDR3 protein, no DNA. The specimen's table records roughly 59,000 distinct CDR3 sequences. Sequencing was carried out using naive CXCR3+ CD8+ T cells from blood. The subset here: CD45RO-CCR7+CD27+CD95- naive CD8+ T cells expressing CXCR3 (TNR3+). The chain is built from TRBV16 and TRBJ2-5; TCRdb calls TRBD1, which cannot be checked without DNA. The TCR originated in a human donor in good health. Some clones in this sample may be carry-over from other donors' samples. This chain's CDR3 is CASSQSMRGEETQYF.